Listed below are T cell receptor beta chains from one sample, sequenced in a study of human T cells and chemical hapten exposure. TCRdb analysed the RACE reads with MiXCR anew, one entry per CDR3 protein. The table includes some 80,000 distinct CDR3 sequences, approximately 12% detected once. Sample: whole blood, taken in connection with sensitization to the hapten diphenylcyclopropenone (DPC). The receptor source for this set is a woman aged 45-65 years with alopecia areata. Some clones in this sample may be carry-over from other donors' samples. CDR3s include the opening cysteine and the closing phenylalanine or tryptophan. A D gene is named only where the DNA matches it firmly. Size values are once, few and many counts, or a class for expanded clones, and some rows have none.

abundance: few
j_gene: TRBJ2-3
d_gene: .
len: 13
v_gene: TRBV10-2
CDR3aa: CANMDSGTDTQYF
CDR3nt: TGCGCCAACATGGACAGTGGGACAGATACGCAGTATTTT

abundance: .
j_gene: TRBJ1-2
d_gene: TRBD1
len: 13
v_gene: TRBV6-6
CDR3aa: CASSTGQDHGYTF
CDR3nt: TGTGCCAGCAGTACCGGACAGGATCATGGCTACACCTTC

abundance: .
j_gene: TRBJ2-1
d_gene: .
len: 13
v_gene: TRBV30
CDR3aa: CAWSTLTNHEQFF
CDR3nt: TGTGCCTGGAGCACCCTAACTAACCATGAGCAGTTCTTC

abundance: .
j_gene: TRBJ2-3
d_gene: TRBD2
len: 16
v_gene: TRBV7-9
CDR3aa: CASTDPGLAGGDTQYF
CDR3nt: TGTGCCAGCACCGATCCCGGGTTAGCGGGAGGAGATACGCAGTATTTT

abundance: many
j_gene: TRBJ1-1
d_gene: .
len: 15
v_gene: TRBV6-2/TRBV6-3
CDR3aa: CASSPPGLLNTEAFF
CDR3nt: TGTGCCAGCAGCCCCCCCGGGTTATTGAACACTGAAGCTTTCTTT

abundance: few
j_gene: TRBJ2-7
d_gene: TRBD1
len: 13
v_gene: TRBV6-6
CDR3aa: CASSSGTGFEQYF
CDR3nt: TGTGCCAGCAGTTCCGGGACAGGGTTCGAGCAGTACTTC

abundance: .
j_gene: TRBJ2-2
d_gene: TRBD1
len: 16
v_gene: TRBV12-3/TRBV12-4
CDR3aa: CASSLMGTGRTGELFF
CDR3nt: TGTGCCAGCAGTTTAATGGGGACAGGAAGGACCGGGGAGCTGTTTTTT

abundance: many
j_gene: TRBJ1-3
d_gene: .
len: 15
v_gene: TRBV29-1
CDR3aa: CSVEPLQRGGNTIYF
CDR3nt: TGCAGCGTTGAACCTCTACAGCGAGGTGGAAACACCATATATTTT

abundance: .
j_gene: TRBJ2-7
d_gene: .
len: 9
v_gene: TRBV28
CDR3aa: CASTQEQYF
CDR3nt: TGTGCCAGCACCCAAGAGCAGTACTTC

abundance: few
j_gene: TRBJ2-6
d_gene: .
len: 13
v_gene: TRBV6-6
CDR3aa: CASQVSGANVLTF
CDR3nt: TGTGCCAGCCAGGTTTCTGGGGCCAACGTCCTGACTTTC

abundance: many
j_gene: TRBJ2-2
d_gene: .
len: 16
v_gene: TRBV12-5
CDR3aa: CASGLQQGPVTGELFF
CDR3nt: TGTGCTAGTGGTCTCCAACAGGGACCGGTTACCGGGGAGCTGTTTTTT

abundance: few
j_gene: TRBJ1-1
d_gene: .
len: 12
v_gene: TRBV12-3/TRBV12-4
CDR3aa: CASSFRETEAFF
CDR3nt: TGTGCCAGCAGTTTTAGGGAAACTGAAGCTTTCTTT

abundance: few
j_gene: TRBJ1-1
d_gene: .
len: 13
v_gene: TRBV7-8
CDR3aa: CASRLTVNTEAFF
CDR3nt: TGTGCCAGCAGACTGACAGTGAACACTGAAGCTTTCTTT

abundance: many
j_gene: TRBJ2-5
d_gene: .
len: 14
v_gene: TRBV7-3
CDR3aa: CASSLWVNQETQYF
CDR3nt: TGTGCCAGCAGCTTATGGGTTAACCAAGAGACCCAGTACTTC

abundance: .
j_gene: TRBJ1-2
d_gene: TRBD1
len: 15
v_gene: TRBV20-1
CDR3aa: CSARVGQGTYYGYTF
CDR3nt: TGCAGTGCTAGAGTCGGACAGGGGACTTACTATGGCTACACCTTC

abundance: many
j_gene: TRBJ1-1
d_gene: .
len: 10
v_gene: TRBV29-1
CDR3aa: CTAPGDEAFF
CDR3nt: TGCACCGCCCCCGGAGATGAAGCTTTCTTT

abundance: .
j_gene: TRBJ2-7
d_gene: TRBD1
len: 14
v_gene: TRBV29-1
CDR3aa: CSAAPGTGPYEQYF
CDR3nt: TGCAGCGCCGCCCCAGGGACAGGGCCTTACGAGCAGTACTTC

abundance: few
j_gene: TRBJ1-5
d_gene: .
len: 14
v_gene: TRBV20-1
CDR3aa: CSANQGYGNQPQHF
CDR3nt: TGCAGTGCCAACCAGGGCTACGGTAATCAGCCCCAGCATTTT

abundance: few
j_gene: TRBJ1-1
d_gene: .
len: 12
v_gene: TRBV6-6
CDR3aa: CASSSGASEAFF
CDR3nt: TGTGCCAGCAGTTCAGGGGCTTCTGAAGCTTTCTTT

abundance: few
j_gene: TRBJ2-1
d_gene: TRBD2
len: 16
v_gene: TRBV14
CDR3aa: CASSRGLAGTYNEQFF
CDR3nt: TGTGCCAGCAGCCGGGGACTAGCGGGGACCTACAATGAGCAGTTCTTC

abundance: .
j_gene: TRBJ2-2
d_gene: .
len: 13
v_gene: TRBV28
CDR3aa: CASSIASRWELFF
CDR3nt: TGTGCCAGCAGCATAGCGTCTAGATGGGAGCTGTTTTTT

abundance: .
j_gene: TRBJ1-1
d_gene: .
len: 12
v_gene: TRBV7-9
CDR3aa: CASSLGPGEAFF
CDR3nt: TGTGCCAGCAGCTTAGGGCCAGGGGAAGCTTTCTTT

abundance: .
j_gene: TRBJ2-3
d_gene: .
len: 16
v_gene: TRBV7-9
CDR3aa: CASSPLTTRTTDTQYF
CDR3nt: TGTGCCAGCAGCCCCTTAACCACCCGAACGACAGATACGCAGTATTTT

abundance: .
j_gene: TRBJ2-1
d_gene: .
len: 13
v_gene: TRBV2
CDR3aa: CASQPRYYNEQFF
CDR3nt: TGTGCCAGCCAACCGCGCTACTACAATGAGCAGTTCTTC

abundance: few
j_gene: TRBJ1-1
d_gene: .
len: 14
v_gene: TRBV2
CDR3aa: CASSEWGLGTEAFF
CDR3nt: TGTGCCAGCAGTGAATGGGGGCTCGGGACTGAAGCTTTCTTT

abundance: few
j_gene: TRBJ1-5
d_gene: .
len: 13
v_gene: TRBV2
CDR3aa: CASTPGRNQPQHF
CDR3nt: TGTGCCAGCACCCCGGGCCGAAATCAGCCCCAGCATTTT

abundance: few
j_gene: TRBJ2-1
d_gene: TRBD1
len: 17
v_gene: TRBV24-1
CDR3aa: CATSDRRDRGTGDEQFF
CDR3nt: TGTGCCACCAGTGACCGCAGGGACAGGGGGACGGGGGATGAGCAGTTCTTC

abundance: many
j_gene: TRBJ1-1
d_gene: .
len: 14
v_gene: TRBV11-2
CDR3aa: CASSLDWANTEAFF
CDR3nt: TGTGCCAGCAGCTTAGATTGGGCGAACACTGAAGCTTTCTTT

abundance: few
j_gene: TRBJ1-5
d_gene: TRBD1
len: 14
v_gene: TRBV18
CDR3aa: CASSWDSLNQPQHF
CDR3nt: TGTGCCAGCTCTTGGGACAGCCTCAATCAGCCCCAGCATTTT

abundance: many
j_gene: TRBJ1-3
d_gene: .
len: 14
v_gene: TRBV9
CDR3aa: CASRGRDSGNTIYF
CDR3nt: TGTGCCAGCAGAGGACGGGACTCTGGAAACACCATATATTTT